The T cell receptor beta chain described here comes from a study of OX40 agonist ivuxolimab in advanced cancers. CDR3 length: 13 residues. TCRdb keeps only in-frame clones here, not all; method: immunoSEQ multiplex PCR. The sample lists 25,000 to 35,000 clones; roughly 84% were seen once. Autoimmune disease history or systemic immunosuppression led to patients being barred. The chain has TRBV21-1 and TRBJ2-2. TRBV21-1 is listed as a pseudogene. The receptor was derived from an adult with an advanced solid tumor such as melanoma, head and neck, liver or kidney cancer. The sample in question was CD4+ or CD8+ T cells sorted from blood, obtained in a trial of the OX40 agonist ivuxolimab. The CDR3 spells CASTPWGLWELFF. The CDR3 region has the DNA TGTGCCAGCACCCCATGGGGTCTTTGGGAGCTGTTTTTT.